The source of this T cell receptor beta chain is a study of spatial heterogeneity in lung cancer. Across the study: Fewer alpha-chain than beta-chain sequences were consistently detected. A module score for T cells, taken from matched bulk RNA-seq, correlated strongly with TCR transcript counts in tumor regions. Findings and caveats of the study: Tumors with more nonsynonymous mutations had more expanded intratumoral alpha and beta TCRs.

This clonotype was seen many times. Antigen: not known. The CDR3 totals 15 residues. Germline CDR1 is MDHEN and CDR2 is SYDVKM. The ends were cut back, 5 bases at V and 0 bases at J, with 11 bases in the middle. MiXCR was run by TCRdb on the 5' RACE reads, yielding one entry per CDR3 protein. Altogether approximately 12,000 distinct CDR3 sequences are present, roughly 5.6% being singletons, with the ten largest covering 25%. As for time point: sample taken at primary tumor resection. The donors, around 71 patients with untreated early-stage non-small cell lung cancer, provided the samples. Unsorted whole RNA from tumor, nontumor lung or frozen PBMC underwent sequencing.

The receptor comes from a male donor with early-stage non-small cell lung cancer. The source was lung tumor tissue, collected at surgery. The chain combines TRBV28 with TRBJ2-4, with a possible D match to TRBD1 (6 bases). The CDR3 sequence: CASSLGTLAKNIQYF. In DNA, the CDR3 is TGTGCCAGCAGTCTAGGGACACTAGCCAAAAACATTCAGTACTTC.